The T cell receptor (beta chain) under discussion was sequenced for a study of CD8 T cells in ankylosing spondylitis. The study's findings and limits: Prior work had noted some motif variants in reactive arthritis blood and synovial fluid. Made up of eight highly homologous variants, a TCR beta motif appeared characteristic of ankylosing spondylitis blood.

This clonotype appeared many times. Its antigen is currently unknown. The CDR3 has 15 amino acids. V lost 3 bases, J lost 10 bases, and 8 bases stayed unmatched. TCRdb reanalysed the 5' RACE reads using MiXCR and keeps one entry per CDR3 protein. The data contain 200,000 to 300,000 distinct CDR3 sequences, over 9.5% of them singletons. The source is a male donor with ankylosing spondylitis or in good health (not recorded which). The rearrangement joins TRBV12-3 or TRBV12-4 to TRBJ1-6; 8 nucleotides agree with TRBD1. The sequenced sample consisted of blood, either unsorted or a sorted T cell fraction (not recorded which). This CDR3 is CASSFGTGGDSPLHF. CDR3 DNA sequence: TGTGCCAGCAGTTTCGGGACAGGCGGAGACTCACCCCTCCACTTT.